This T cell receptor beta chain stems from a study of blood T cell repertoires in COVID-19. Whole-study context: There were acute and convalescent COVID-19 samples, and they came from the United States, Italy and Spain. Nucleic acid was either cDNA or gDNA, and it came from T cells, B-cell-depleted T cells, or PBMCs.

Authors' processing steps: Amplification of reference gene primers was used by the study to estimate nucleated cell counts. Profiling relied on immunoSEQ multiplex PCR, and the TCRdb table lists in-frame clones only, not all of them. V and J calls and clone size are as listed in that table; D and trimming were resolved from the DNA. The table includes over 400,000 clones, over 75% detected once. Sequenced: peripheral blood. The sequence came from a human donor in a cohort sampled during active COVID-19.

This chain's CDR3 is CASSLEDSYEQYF. The CDR3 DNA follows: TGTGCCAGCAGTTTGGAGGACAGTTACGAGCAGTACTTC. The V and J genes are TRBV9 and TRBJ2-7, with D possibly being TRBD1 (6 bases). CDR1 is SGDLS and CDR2 is YYNGEE in the germline V gene. The CDR3 spans 13 residues. V was pared by 5 bases and J by 4 bases, with 13 bases between.